This is a list of T cell receptor beta chains from one sample in a study of T-cell reconstitution after alpha-beta-depleted transplantation in children. A single record per CDR3 protein comes from TCRdb applying MiXCR to the PCR reads. The sample holds a few hundred thousand distinct CDR3 sequences, roughly an eighth seen once. The source was PBMCs from the stem cell graft donor, collected from the stem cell graft. All receptors derive from a human donor who donated a stem cell graft to a child with combined immunodeficiency. CDR3s include the opening cysteine and the closing phenylalanine or tryptophan. Not every row has a clone size; where given, it reads once, few, many or a size class.

J: TRBJ1-1; V: TRBV10-3; size: .; CDR3: CAIIEWQNTEAFF
J: TRBJ2-6; V: TRBV5-1; size: .; CDR3: CASSFGDSGANVLTF
J: TRBJ1-5; V: TRBV7-2; size: few; CDR3: CASSFPGFDQPQHF
J: TRBJ2-3; V: TRBV29-1; size: .; CDR3: CSVVASGRFDTQYF
J: TRBJ2-1; V: TRBV7-3; size: .; CDR3: CASSPRMDNEQFF
J: TRBJ1-1; V: TRBV2; size: .; CDR3: CASEQGSATEAFF
J: TRBJ2-7; V: TRBV29-1; size: many; CDR3: CSVEAKGLQYF
J: TRBJ2-2; V: TRBV10-3; size: .; CDR3: CAISATEGTGELFF
J: TRBJ1-1; V: TRBV7-9; size: .; CDR3: CASSLMTSMNTEAFF
J: TRBJ1-5; V: TRBV19; size: few; CDR3: CASSPQGPHNQPQHF
J: TRBJ2-5; V: TRBV12-3/TRBV12-4; size: many; CDR3: CASSSPGEQETQYF
J: TRBJ2-7; V: TRBV5-1; size: .; CDR3: CASSLRGGGSSYEQYF
J: TRBJ2-5; V: TRBV9; size: few; CDR3: CASSARGGGLPATQETQYF
J: TRBJ1-4; V: TRBV7-6; size: many; CDR3: CASSFRGEKLFF
J: TRBJ2-3; V: TRBV9; size: few; CDR3: CASSASSGGVYPDTQYF
J: TRBJ2-1; V: TRBV12-3/TRBV12-4; size: .; CDR3: CASSLEIRGSGVSYNEQFF
J: TRBJ2-3; V: TRBV9; size: .; CDR3: CASSAPGTGEGAQYF
J: TRBJ1-2; V: TRBV12-3/TRBV12-4; size: few; CDR3: CASSPGGADYGYTF
J: TRBJ2-5; V: TRBV5-6; size: .; CDR3: CASTIYRGNQETQYF
J: TRBJ2-1; V: TRBV9; size: .; CDR3: CASSVALALDEQFF
J: TRBJ2-7; V: TRBV12-3/TRBV12-4; size: many; CDR3: CASSTGTSFEQYF
J: TRBJ2-7; V: TRBV18; size: few; CDR3: CASSPEQGGHYEQYF
J: TRBJ1-4; V: TRBV24-1; size: .; CDR3: CATPGTGRRRTNEKLFF
J: TRBJ2-7; V: TRBV12-3/TRBV12-4; size: .; CDR3: CASSFAGAYEQYF
J: TRBJ2-3; V: TRBV10-3; size: .; CDR3: CAISERLAGGQDTQYF
J: TRBJ2-4; V: TRBV3-1; size: .; CDR3: CASSLGALAKNIQYF
J: TRBJ2-3; V: TRBV10-3; size: many; CDR3: CAISESLGGTDTQYF
J: TRBJ2-1; V: TRBV21-1; size: .; CDR3: CASKGSTGANEQFF
J: TRBJ2-5; V: TRBV7-6; size: .; CDR3: CASSLAVGTPRTTETQYF
J: TRBJ2-1; V: TRBV11-2; size: few; CDR3: CASSLVRGGRGHNEQFF
J: TRBJ2-1; V: TRBV7-2; size: many; CDR3: CASSVTRENEQFF
J: TRBJ2-5; V: TRBV29-1; size: .; CDR3: CSVEWGQIQETQYF
J: TRBJ2-7; V: TRBV20-1; size: few; CDR3: CSARSGGTSYEQYF
J: TRBJ1-2; V: TRBV27; size: few; CDR3: CASSLSTGDSVHYGYTF
J: TRBJ1-1; V: TRBV7-2; size: few; CDR3: CASSLWRSDRVLWNTEAFF
J: TRBJ2-1; V: TRBV29-1; size: many; CDR3: CSVGGPSSYNEQFF
J: TRBJ2-5; V: TRBV12-3/TRBV12-4; size: .; CDR3: CASSAYRTYYTQETQYF
J: TRBJ2-1; V: TRBV27; size: many; CDR3: CATTSGSAYNEQFF
J: TRBJ2-5; V: TRBV6-1; size: many; CDR3: CASSRLAGEGTQYF
J: TRBJ2-1; V: TRBV20-1; size: many; CDR3: CSALGVESHNEQFF
J: TRBJ2-3; V: TRBV5-1; size: .; CDR3: CASSLARGTGIPHTDTQYF
J: TRBJ2-5; V: TRBV29-1; size: .; CDR3: CSVGPEVTQYF
J: TRBJ2-5; V: TRBV9; size: .; CDR3: CASSLETLPRETQYF
J: TRBJ2-5; V: TRBV6-1; size: many; CDR3: CASRQTISQETQYF
J: TRBJ1-5; V: TRBV20-1; size: .; CDR3: CSARDRNRGSNQPQHF